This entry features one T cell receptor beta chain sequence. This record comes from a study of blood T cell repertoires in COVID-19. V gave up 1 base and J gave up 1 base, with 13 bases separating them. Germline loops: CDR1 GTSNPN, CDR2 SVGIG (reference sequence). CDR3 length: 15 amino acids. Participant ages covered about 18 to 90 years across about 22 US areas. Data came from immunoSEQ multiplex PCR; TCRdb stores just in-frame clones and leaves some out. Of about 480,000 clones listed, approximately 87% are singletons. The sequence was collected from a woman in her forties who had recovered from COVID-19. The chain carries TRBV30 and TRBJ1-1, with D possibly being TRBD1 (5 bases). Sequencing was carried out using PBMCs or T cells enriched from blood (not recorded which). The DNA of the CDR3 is TGTGCCTGGAGTGCCTTCGGGGGAGGGAACACTGAAGCTTTCTTT. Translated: CAWSAFGGGNTEAFF.